This TCR beta chain came from a study of spatial heterogeneity in lung cancer. Time point: sample taken at primary tumor resection. Whole RNA, isolated from tumor, nontumor lung or frozen PBMC, was sequenced without prior sorting. The germline V and J ends were trimmed by 1 base and 1 base, with 10 bases remaining between them. The CDR3 is made up of 15 amino acids. Germline V gene lookup returns CDR1 KGHSH and CDR2 LQKENI. TCRdb fed the 5' RACE reads into MiXCR, producing one record per CDR3 protein. The sample holds roughly 91,000 distinct CDR3 sequences, approximately 21% seen once. The sequencing used PBMCs, collected at surgery. The chain links TRBV18 to TRBJ2-5; possibly TRBD2 for D (5 bases). The receptor's source is a male donor with early-stage non-small cell lung cancer. CDR3 sequence: CASSPQASFQETQYF. The CDR3 DNA follows: TGTGCCAGCTCACCACAGGCTAGCTTCCAAGAGACCCAGTACTTC. Looking up the rest from reference TRBV18 and TRBJ2-5 gives the full variable domain: NAGVMQNPRHLVRRRGQEARLRCSPMKGHSHVYWYRQLPEEGLKFMVYLQKENIIDESGMPKERFSAEFPKEGPSILRIQQVVRGDSAAYFCASSPQASFQETQYFGPGTRLLVL.